This is a list of T cell receptor beta chains from one sample in a study of T cell responses to AZD1222 COVID-19 vaccine. Assay: immunoSEQ multiplex PCR; the TCRdb copy retains only in-frame clones and omits some. Of about 180,000 clones in the sample, over 85% were seen once. The sequencing used peripheral blood, collected 28 days after the second dose of the MenACWY control vaccine. These receptor sequences come from an adult who received the MenACWY meningococcal vaccine as a control. Each CDR3 is given with its conserved first and last residue. D genes are given only for firm matches. Only some rows state a clone size, as once, few, many or a class for expanded clones.

j_call v_call d_call cdr3_length clone_size cdr3_nt cdr3_aa
TRBJ1-2 TRBV4-1 TRBD1 11 - TGCGCCAGCAGCCCGGACAGGGATCGCACCTTC CASSPDRDRTF
TRBJ2-1 TRBV3-1/TRBV3-2 TRBD1 15 - TGTGCCAGCAGCGAAGCGGACAGGGGGGTACATGAGCAGTTCTTC CASSEADRGVHEQFF
TRBJ1-1 TRBV25-1 TRBD1 12 - TGTGCCAGCGGGCAAAGACAGGGTCGAGCTTTCTTT CASGQRQGRAFF
TRBJ1-2 TRBV3-1/TRBV3-2 - 14 - TGTGCCAGCAGCCAAGTGTCGGCGAACTATGGCTACACCTTC CASSQVSANYGYTF
TRBJ1-3 TRBV5-1 - 13 - TGCGCCAGCAGCTTGGGCCAGGGCGGCACCATATATTTT CASSLGQGGTIYF
TRBJ1-2 TRBV7-9 TRBD1 13 once TGTGCCAGCACCGCGACAGGGGTTCATGGCTACACCTTC CASTATGVHGYTF
TRBJ2-7 TRBV15 - 13 - TGTGCCACCAGCAGAGATTCAGGGTACGAGCAGTACTTC CATSRDSGYEQYF
TRBJ1-6 TRBV28 - 14 - TGTGCCAGCAGTTTTTTGAGGCTGAATTCACCCCTCCACTTT CASSFLRLNSPLHF
TRBJ1-5 TRBV6-5 - 13 - TGTGCCAGCAGTTACAGCGTCAATCAGCCCCAGCATTTT CASSYSVNQPQHF
TRBJ1-1 TRBV4-1 - 19 - TGCGCCAGCAGCCTTCACGGGGGGGCAGGGAGGTCCATGAACACTGAAGCTTTCTTT CASSLHGGAGRSMNTEAFF
TRBJ2-1 TRBV5-4 TRBD1 12 - TGTGCCAGCAGCTTAGAACCAGGGGGTGGGTTCTTC CASSLEPGGGFF
TRBJ1-1 TRBV11-1 - 12 - TGTGCCAGCAGTTACCCAGGGAATGAAGCTTTCTTT CASSYPGNEAFF
TRBJ1-3 TRBV6-5 - 13 - TGTGCCAGCAGTTACTCGAACGGAAACACCATATATTTT CASSYSNGNTIYF
TRBJ2-2 TRBV5-1 TRBD1 15 - TGCGCCAGCAGTCGGACAGGTTCGGACACCGGGGAGCTGTTTTTT CASSRTGSDTGELFF
TRBJ1-5 TRBV5-6 - 16 - TGTGCCAGCAGCTTGCGAGGTGGCACCCGCAATCAGCCCCAGCATTTT CASSLRGGTRNQPQHF
TRBJ2-3 TRBV19 TRBD2 15 - TGTGCCAGTAGTCCGGCGGGGGGCCGCACAGATACGCAGTATTTT CASSPAGGRTDTQYF
TRBJ2-1 TRBV7-3 TRBD2 16 - TGTGCCAGCAGCTCCTCTGTCGGGGGGGCCCCCGATGAGCAGTTCTTC CASSSSVGGAPDEQFF
TRBJ1-3 TRBV9 - 16 - TGTGCCAGCAGCCGGGGTTCCGGAAGGGCTGGAAACACCATATATTTT CASSRGSGRAGNTIYF
TRBJ1-4 TRBV3-1/TRBV3-2 TRBD1 17 - TGTGCCAGCAGCCAAGGGACAGGGGGAGTGAATGGTGAAAAACTGTTTTTT CASSQGTGGVNGEKLFF
TRBJ2-5 TRBV4-2 TRBD2 19 - TGTGCCAGCAGCTATACTTCCGGGACTAGCGGAGCTCTTCAAGAGACCCAGTACTTC CASSYTSGTSGALQETQYF
TRBJ2-3 TRBV5-1 TRBD1 15 - TGCGCCAGCAGCTTGCAGACAGGGACGGTAGATACGCAGTATTTT CASSLQTGTVDTQYF
TRBJ1-6 TRBV7-2 - 14 - TGTGCCAGCAGCTTGGGAGGGGAGGTGTCACCCCTCCACTTT CASSLGGEVSPLHF
TRBJ2-2 TRBV5-1 - 14 - TGCGCCAGCCAACAGAATCCTAACACCGGGGAGCTGTTTTTT CASQQNPNTGELFF
TRBJ2-2 TRBV11-3 TRBD2 20 - TGTGCCAGCAGCCCCGGACTTGGGGGAAGCGGGGCCATTAACACCGGGGAGCTGTTTTTT CASSPGLGGSGAINTGELFF
TRBJ1-1 TRBV30 - 14 - TGTGCCTGGAGTGTCGTCCCGGGGGCGACTGAAGCTTTCTTT CAWSVVPGATEAFF